The 21 T cell receptor beta chains in this list originate from one sample, sequenced in a study of CD8 T cells in ankylosing spondylitis. One entry per CDR3 protein results from TCRdb running MiXCR on the 5' RACE reads. The sample records hundreds of thousands of distinct CDR3 sequences, roughly 8.2% being singletons. The specimen sequenced was blood, either unsorted or a sorted T cell fraction (not recorded which). The receptors were sampled from a female donor with ankylosing spondylitis or in good health (not recorded which).

A remark on this clonotype: One base away lies a much larger clone, so this may be a sequencing read error. The genes are TRBV9 and TRBJ2-7, with TRBD2 matching over 13 bases. With 4 bases clipped from V and 3 bases from J, the junction kept 10 bases outside the gene matches. The germline CDR1 and CDR2 sequences are SGDLS and YYNGEE. This CDR3 region has 17 residues. CDR3 residues: CASSFGLAGVGVYEQYF. The CDR3 nucleotides read TGTGCCAGCAGCTTCGGACTAGCGGGAGTTGGGGTCTACGAGCAGTACTTC.

This clonotype was counted many times. The rearrangement uses TRBV20-1 and TRBJ2-7; TRBD2 matches at 7 bases. The CDR3 loop spans 13 amino acids. V shed 0 bases and J 7 bases; nucleotides not matched to a gene: 6. The germline CDR1 and CDR2 sequences are DFQATT and SNEGSKA (reference sequence). In DNA form, the CDR3 reads TGCAGTGCTAGAGAAGCGGGGTCTAGGGAGCAGTACTTC. Encoded protein: CSAREAGSREQYF.

The sample holds many counts of this clonotype. The chain recombines TRBV7-3 with TRBJ2-2; tentatively, D is TRBD1 (6 bases). The germline V and J ends were trimmed by 4 bases and 3 bases, with 12 bases remaining between them. Germline V lookup: CDR1 SGHTA, CDR2 FQGTGA. The CDR3 length is 15 residues. Here the CDR3 DNA reads TGTGCCAGCAGCTCGGACAGTGAAGACACCGGGGAGCTGTTTTTT. As protein: CASSSDSEDTGELFF.

The sample holds many counts of this clonotype. This sequence joins TRBV4-3 and TRBJ2-1, with unresolved D. There are 13 residues in the CDR3. The ends were cut back, 2 bases at V and 10 bases at J, with 12 bases in the middle. Germline V lookup: CDR1 LGHNA, CDR2 YSLEER. CDR3 sequence (DNA): TGCGCCAGCAGCCAACTACTTAATAACGAGCAGTTCTTC. It is translated as CASSQLLNNEQFF.

Many counts were recorded for this clonotype. J is TRBJ2-5 and V is TRBV5-1; D is tentatively TRBD1 or TRBD2 (6 bases each). Trimming removed 3 bases from V and 1 base from J, with 13 bases in between. The length of the CDR3 is 15 residues. CDR1 and CDR2 (germline): SGHRS, YFSETQ. CDR3 in DNA: TGCGCCAGCAGCTGGAGGGGGGACACCCAAGAGACCCAGTACTTC. It yields the protein CASSWRGDTQETQYF.

This clonotype was found many times. The genes are TRBV12-3 or TRBV12-4 and TRBJ2-2; D not resolved. V gave up 5 bases and J gave up 4 bases, with 8 bases separating them. There are 13 residues in the CDR3. Here the CDR3 reads CASSPGFTGELFF. The CDR3 DNA follows: TGTGCCAGCAGTCCAGGATTCACCGGGGAGCTGTTTTTT.

This clonotype was detected ten times or more. V is TRBV20-1 and J is TRBJ2-1; TRBD1 is a possible D gene (5 bases). The germline V and J ends were trimmed by 3 bases and 0 bases, with 12 bases remaining between them. CDR1 is DFQATT, CDR2 SNEGSKA, per germline (reference sequence). CDR3 length: 15 amino acids. In DNA, the CDR3 is TGCAGTGCTAGTAAGGGGCAGGTCTCCTACAATGAGCAGTTCTTC. It translates to CSASKGQVSYNEQFF.

This clonotype appeared many times. The chain carries TRBV13 and TRBJ2-5; D call uncertain. This CDR3 has 12 amino acids. V lost 5 bases to trimming and J lost 5 bases, with 9 bases between them. Germline CDR1 PRHDT, CDR2 FYEKMQ (reference sequence). The CDR3 spells CASSASQETQYF. Written as DNA, the CDR3 is TGTGCCAGCAGCGCCTCCCAGGAGACCCAGTACTTC.

This clonotype occurred many times. The V call is TRBV29-1, the J call TRBJ2-7; tentative D call: TRBD1 (6 bases). The V end lost 3 bases, the J end lost 5 bases, and 14 bases lay between the germline ends. The CDR3 length is 13 residues. Germline CDR1 is SQVTM and CDR2 is ANQGSEA. The CDR3 here is CSVDVQGIDEQYF. Written as DNA, the CDR3 is TGCAGCGTTGACGTACAGGGAATTGACGAGCAGTACTTC.

In this sample, this clonotype turned up a few times. The V call is TRBV20-1, the J call TRBJ2-1; TRBD2 matches at 10 bases. The germline gives CDR1 DFQATT, CDR2 SNEGSKA (reference sequence). The CDR3 extends over 18 amino acids. Trimming took 5 bases from V and 1 from J; bases not matched to a gene: 14. The CDR3 region is CSARLGLPSGSSYNEQFF. CDR3 DNA: TGCAGTGCTCGCCTGGGCCTTCCTAGCGGGAGTTCCTACAATGAGCAGTTCTTC.

This clonotype was seen at least ten times. This chain uses TRBV9 with TRBJ2-7; 8 nucleotides line up with TRBD1. The CDR3 sequence is 15 residues long. The trim removed 3 bases at V and 6 bases at J, leaving 11 bases unmatched. Looked up from germline, CDR1 is SGDLS and CDR2 is YYNGEE. CDR3: CASSDGYGQGAEQYF. CDR3 DNA: TGTGCCAGCAGCGACGGATACGGCCAGGGGGCCGAGCAGTACTTC.

This clonotype was seen a handful of times. J is TRBJ2-3 and V is TRBV5-1; 9 nucleotides align to TRBD2. J gave up 5 bases and V 0 bases, and 13 bases lay outside the gene matches. The CDR3 totals 18 residues. Germline CDR1 is SGHRS and CDR2 is YFSETQ. In nucleotides, the CDR3 is TGCGCCAGCAGCTTGGCCGTGTGGCGGGAGGGCCTTGGAGATACGCAGTATTTT. Its protein is CASSLAVWREGLGDTQYF.

J is TRBJ2-1 and V is TRBV6-6; no firm D call. Germline V gene data show CDR1 as MNHNY and CDR2 as SVGAGI (reference sequence). CDR3 length: 12 residues. V lost 2 bases to trimming and J lost 5 bases, with 4 bases between them. Here the CDR3 reads CASSYGDNEQFF. The CDR3, as DNA: TGTGCCAGCAGTTACGGTGACAATGAGCAGTTCTTC.

The chain recombines TRBV7-2 with TRBJ2-5; D remains ambiguous. Germline V lookup: CDR1 SGHTA, CDR2 FQGNSA. Trimming stripped 2 bases from V and 2 bases from J, with 6 bases between. The CDR3 has 13 amino acids. CDR3 residues: CASSLWGQETQYF. CDR3 DNA: TGTGCCAGCAGCTTATGGGGACAAGAGACCCAGTACTTC.

This clonotype occurred many times. The rearrangement links TRBV10-3 to TRBJ2-7, with D perhaps assigned TRBD1 or TRBD2 (5 bases each). Germline values: CDR1 ENHRY, CDR2 SYGVKD. Trimming took 10 bases from V and 2 from J, leaving 18 bases between them. The CDR3 runs to 14 residues. The CDR3 loop is CATRGAGTPYEQYF. Here the CDR3 DNA reads TGTGCCACCCGGGGCGCAGGGACGCCCTACGAGCAGTACTTC.

Ten or more counts support this clonotype. The chain joins TRBV7-2 to TRBJ2-5; D not resolved. CDR1 and CDR2 from the germline V gene are SGHTA and FQGNSA. Trimming pared 4 bases from V and 4 bases from J, leaving 7 bases between. The CDR3 is made up of 12 amino acids. The CDR3 is CASSSLLETQYF. CDR3 nucleotides: TGTGCCAGCAGCTCCCTCCTAGAGACCCAGTACTTC.

This clonotype occurred many times. The chain couples TRBV7-2 to TRBJ2-3, with 7 bases aligning to TRBD2. The germline V gene encodes CDR1 SGHTA and CDR2 FQGNSA. There are 14 residues in the CDR3. V trimming: 4 bases; J trimming: 2 bases; junction bases outside the gene matches: 3. CDR3 region: CASSSSGTTDTQYF. The CDR3 nucleotides are TGTGCCAGCAGCTCCAGCGGGACCACAGATACGCAGTATTTT.

This clonotype appeared many times. The CDR3 carries no conserved terminal phenylalanine or tryptophan, so it likely arises from a read error. The rearrangement joins TRBV25-1 to TRBJ1-1; a possible D gene is TRBD1 (6 bases). This CDR3 is 15 amino acids long. Trimming cost V 7 bases and J 1 base, with 16 bases left between them. Per the germline V gene, CDR1 is MGHDK and CDR2 is SYGVNS. CDR3 protein: CASTAPTGANTEAFL. The CDR3 DNA is TGTGCCAGCACAGCACCGACAGGAGCGAACACTGAAGCTTTCCTT.

This clonotype came up many times. This chain uses TRBV4-3 with TRBJ2-7; TRBD2 matches at 13 bases. The CDR3 extends over 17 amino acids. CDR1 LGHNA and CDR2 YSLEER come from the germline V gene. Germline trimming cut 0 bases from V and 6 bases from J; bases unmatched to any gene: 8. Here the CDR3 DNA reads TGCGCCAGCAGCCAAGAGGCGGGACTAGCGGGAACGGGCGAGCAGTACTTC. It yields the protein CASSQEAGLAGTGEQYF.

This clonotype was recorded many times. Since the CDR3 does not end with the conserved phenylalanine or tryptophan, this likely comes from a read error. V usage is TRBV7-2 and J usage is TRBJ1-6; possible D gene TRBD1, 5 bases. CDR1 SGHTA and CDR2 FQGNSA come from the germline V gene. The CDR3 contains 15 residues. V lost 1 base and J 4 bases, leaving 8 bases between the germline ends. CDR3: CASSLVEGYNSPLHL. Here the CDR3 DNA reads TGTGCCAGCAGCTTAGTAGAGGGGTATAATTCACCCCTCCACCTT.

Ten or more counts support this clonotype. V and J are TRBV7-8 and TRBJ1-1; D is possibly TRBD1 (5 bases). CDR3 length: 11 residues. V lost 7 bases and J 8 bases, leaving 11 bases between the germline ends. Germline CDR1 and CDR2: SGHVS and FQNEAQ. The CDR3 spells CASTSGGEAFF. The CDR3 DNA reads as TGTGCCAGCACCTCGGGGGGAGAAGCTTTCTTT.